This T cell receptor (beta chain) was identified in a study of OX40 agonist ivuxolimab in advanced cancers. As for the study more broadly: Ivuxolimab, which targeted the costimulatory receptor OX40 (CD134), was an agonistic, fully human IgG2 monoclonal antibody. Of the roughly 54 dose-escalation patients, hepatocellular carcinoma was present in about 20, melanoma in some 15, renal cell carcinoma in 9 and head and neck cancer in 9. Intravenous ivuxolimab was administered to patients every 2 weeks at six dose levels: 0.01, 0.1, 0.3, 1.5, 3 and 10 mg/kg. Patients were allowed to have had prior anti-PD-1, anti-PD-L1 or anti-CTLA-4 therapy, and 40% of the dose-escalation patients had been treated with checkpoint inhibitors. The monotherapy dose-escalation portion (N of about 49 patients) of the phase I ivuxolimab trial is reported in the paper. In the dose-escalation cohort, 82.7% of patients were male, and the mean age was roughly 60 years with a range of roughly 23 to 79. Partial responses occurred in three dose-escalation patients: two with cutaneous melanoma and one with hepatocellular carcinoma. Peripheral TCRbeta sequencing was intended to test whether TCR sequence diversity was altered and clonal T-cell expansion was caused by ivuxolimab.

Its CDR3 holds 16 amino acids, cysteine through phenylalanine. Only the CDR3 part of the read is kept: 48 bases, read in frame from the first base. CDR1 and CDR2 (LNHDA, SQIVND) derive from the germline V gene (reference sequence). Germline trimming: 5 bases from V, 1 base from J; junction bases outside gene matches: 6. Patients with autoimmune disease history or receiving systemic immunosuppression were excluded from the trial. Peripheral blood for TCR sequencing was collected from all dose cohorts at baseline, on cycle 4 day 1, and on cycle 7 day 1. Samples were obtained from an open-label, multicenter, first-in-human phase I dose-escalation trial of ivuxolimab. Adults with locally advanced or metastatic melanoma, renal cell carcinoma, hepatocellular carcinoma or head and neck squamous cell carcinoma were enrolled in the trial. Before TCR sequencing, CD4+ T cells and CD8+ T cells from peripheral blood were sorted into separate populations.

Genomic DNA was isolated from the sorted cells so that the TCRbeta CDR3 region could be sequenced. The immunoSEQ Assay was used for sequencing of TCRbeta CDR3 regions. TCRdb carries this immuneACCESS record with in-frame sequences only. Its versions omit some clonotypes, under half of them owing to an unresolved V gene in the studies checked, with the rest unexplained. For this sample the table gives approximately 28,000 clones, of which about 70% were detected only once. The ten top clones hold around 14% of the sample. General findings and caveats noted by the study authors: After ivuxolimab, expanded clones were on average more numerous among CD8+ T cells than among CD4+ T cells. Partial responders in the 0.1-3.0 mg/kg groups had among the lowest normalized peripheral clonal expansion, especially among CD8+ T cells. Low levels of normalized T-cell clonal expansion were also shown by some nonresponding patients. The antigen specificity of the peripheral T cells that underwent clonal expansion was not determined. At doses of 0.1 to 3.0 mg/kg, clonal expansion of both CD4+ and CD8+ blood T cells was observed from baseline to week 6.

This clone showed up just a few times. Its antigen is currently not known. One base away there is no much larger clone; base qualities are not given. The receptor chain draws on TRBV19 and TRBJ2-2; the junction holds 8 bases that match TRBD1. The specimen comprised CD4+ or CD8+ T cells sorted from blood, sampled in a trial of the OX40 agonist ivuxolimab. The clonotype comes from an adult with an advanced solid tumor such as melanoma, head and neck, liver or kidney cancer. The DNA sequence follows: TGTGCCAGTAGTTTTTGGACAGGGCGGAACACCGGGGAGCTGTTTTTT. It translates to CASSFWTGRNTGELFF.